The 5 T cell receptor beta chains reported below all come from one sample, sequenced in a study of shared clonotypes between healthy human individuals. Repertoires were generated with immunoSEQ multiplex PCR, while TCRdb's copy carries only in-frame clones and drops some. The data hold about 1,900,000 clones, with 85% to 95% observed a single time. Only CD45RO-negative cells positively selected for CCR7 counted as naive CD8 cells, so terminally differentiated effector memory CD45RA+ cells were excluded. Sequenced material: naive CD8+ T cells sorted from blood. The receptors derive from a man aged 18 to 35 in good health.

The gene calls are TRBV13 and TRBJ2-5, with TRBD2 matching 8 bases. The germline CDR1 and CDR2 sequences are PRHDT and FYEKMQ (reference sequence). The CDR3 extends over 15 amino acids. J lost 4 bases, V lost 3 bases, and 7 bases had no gene match. The CDR3 loop reads CASSLGRGLGETQYF. In DNA form, the CDR3 reads TGTGCCAGCAGCTTGGGACGGGGACTAGGAGAGACCCAGTACTTC.

The chain couples TRBV5-4 to TRBJ2-1; no clear D gene. V shed 2 bases and J shed 6 bases, with 6 bases lying between them. CDR1 is SGHNT, CDR2 YYREEE, per germline (reference sequence). The CDR3 contains 12 residues. CDR3 nucleotides: TGTGCCAGCAGCTTTAACAGCAATGAGCAGTTCTTC. Translated: CASSFNSNEQFF.

V gene TRBV27 combines with J gene TRBJ2-2; no reliable D call. CDR1 is MNHEY and CDR2 is SMNVEV in the germline V gene (reference sequence). The CDR3 runs to 16 residues. V lost 4 bases and J lost 0, with 12 bases in between. The CDR3 sequence: CASSYGYGSNTGELFF. The DNA of the CDR3 is TGTGCCAGCAGTTACGGGTACGGATCGAACACCGGGGAGCTGTTTTTT.

The chain employs TRBV5-1 and TRBJ2-7; D tentatively reads TRBD1 or TRBD2 (5 bases each). Trimming shortened V by 4 bases and J by 4 bases, and 18 bases separated the two germline ends. Germline assignment: CDR1 SGHRS and CDR2 YFSETQ. The CDR3 contains 15 residues. This CDR3 reads CASSPAGLEGYEQYF. As DNA, the CDR3 is TGCGCCAGCAGCCCCGCAGGCTTAGAGGGGTACGAGCAGTACTTC. The variable domain in full, completed from reference TRBV5-1 and TRBJ2-7, reads KAGVTQTPRYLIKTRGQQVTLSCSPISGHRSVSWYQQTPGQGLQFLFEYFSETQRNKGNFPGRFSGRQFSNSRSEMNVSTLELGDSALYLCASSPAGLEGYEQYFGPGTRLTVT.

The chain carries TRBV5-4 and TRBJ1-1, with a weak D call TRBD1 (6 bases). Germline values: CDR1 SGHNT, CDR2 YYREEE (reference sequence). The V gene lost 0 bases and the J gene lost 3 bases, with 12 bases spanning the gap. This CDR3 is built from 15 residues. The CDR3 DNA sequence: TGTGCCAGCAGCTTGGGTGGCAGGGGATACACTGAAGCTTTCTTT. Translation: CASSLGGRGYTEAFF.